The sequence of this TCR beta chain was determined in a study of blood T cell repertoires in COVID-19. Across the study: Material from acute and convalescent COVID-19 was sourced from the United States, Italy and Spain. PBMCs, B-cell-depleted T cells, or T cells were the source of the cDNA or gDNA that made up the material.

From germline, CDR1 is SNHLY and CDR2 FYNNEI. The CDR3 extends over 11 amino acids. With 6 bases removed from V and 10 bases from J, the gap between germline ends came to 10 bases. As originally analysed: Amplification of reference gene primers provided the estimated nucleated cell counts. Method: immunoSEQ multiplex PCR; TCRdb's copy keeps in-frame clones and lacks some. V and J calls and clone size follow that table, whereas D and trimming were derived from the DNA. The repertoire holds around 270,000 clones, with 65% to 85% as singletons. The chain is built from TRBV2 and TRBJ1-5, with D possibly being TRBD1 (5 bases). The sample taken for sequencing was peripheral blood. This sequence originates from a woman aged 40 to 50 who had recovered from COVID-19. The CDR3 DNA follows: TGTGCCAGCAGCTCGGGGGGACCCCAGCATTTT. Translation gives CASSSGGPQHF.